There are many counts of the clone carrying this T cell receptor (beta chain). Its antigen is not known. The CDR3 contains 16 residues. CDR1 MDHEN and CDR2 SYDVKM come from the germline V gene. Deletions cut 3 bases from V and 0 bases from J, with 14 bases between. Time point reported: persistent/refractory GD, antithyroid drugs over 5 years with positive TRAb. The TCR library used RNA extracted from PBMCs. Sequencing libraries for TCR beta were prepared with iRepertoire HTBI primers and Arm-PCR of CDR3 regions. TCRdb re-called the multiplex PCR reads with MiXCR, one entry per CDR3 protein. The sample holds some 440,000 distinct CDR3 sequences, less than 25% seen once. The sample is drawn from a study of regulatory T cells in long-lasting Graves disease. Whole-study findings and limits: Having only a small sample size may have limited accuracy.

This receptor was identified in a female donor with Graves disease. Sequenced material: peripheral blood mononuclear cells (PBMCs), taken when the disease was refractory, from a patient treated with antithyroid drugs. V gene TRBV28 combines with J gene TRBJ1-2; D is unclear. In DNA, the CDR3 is TGTGCCAGCAGTTTTGTCACTTCGCAAGCTAACTATGGCTACACCTTC. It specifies CASSFVTSQANYGYTF.